Shown below are 9 T cell receptor beta chains from a single sample sequenced in a study of blood T cells in healthy people across ages. A second PCR of roughly 6 to 12 cycles used a sample-barcoded 5' primer and a J-beta primer mix. MiXCR, applied by TCRdb to the 5' RACE reads, yields one record per CDR3 protein. The table shows 2 million or so distinct CDR3 sequences, with 49% occurring only once. Sequencing was performed on blood. The receptors were gathered from a woman aged 40 to 50 in good health.

This clonotype was observed once. V gene TRBV5-1 combines with J gene TRBJ2-5; 10 bases line up with TRBD2. The CDR3 is made up of 15 amino acids. Unmatched junction bases numbered 8, after V lost 4 bases and J lost 5 bases. Germline lookup yields CDR1 SGHRS and CDR2 YFSETQ. The CDR3 DNA sequence: TGCGCCAGCAGCCCCAGCGGGGGGGAAATCGAGACCCAGTACTTC. Its translation is CASSPSGGEIETQYF.

The chain recombines TRBV27 with TRBJ2-3; TRBD2 agrees at 13 bases. CDR1 and CDR2 (germline): MNHEY, SMNVEV (reference sequence). The CDR3 sequence is 15 residues long. V trimming: 6 bases; J trimming: 5 bases; junction bases outside the gene matches: 5. DNA of the CDR3: TGTGCCAGCAGACTAGCGGGGGGGCCAAGAGATACGCAGTATTTT. It specifies CASRLAGGPRDTQYF.

The gene calls are TRBV27 and TRBJ1-2; perhaps TRBD1 as D (6 bases). Germline V gene sequence: CDR1 MNHEY, CDR2 SMNVEV (reference sequence). Trimming stripped 2 bases from V and 8 bases from J, with 15 bases between. This CDR3 contains 14 residues. The CDR3 is CASSLQGQTWGYTF. For the CDR3, the DNA is TGTGCCAGCAGTTTACAGGGGCAGACATGGGGCTACACCTTC.

The V and J genes are TRBV7-2 and TRBJ2-6; D unresolved. The germline CDR1 and CDR2 sequences are SGHTA and FQGNSA. This CDR3 contains 18 residues. V was cut by 2 bases and J by 0 bases, with 14 bases left in between. For the CDR3, the DNA is TGTGCCAGCAGCTTAAAAGTGACGGCTAGCTCTGGGGCCAACGTCCTGACTTTC. Translation: CASSLKVTASSGANVLTF.

V gene TRBV10-2 combines with J gene TRBJ2-3; possibly TRBD1 for D (7 bases). The CDR3 length is 14 residues. V was clipped by 3 bases and J by 2 bases, with 9 bases between them. CDR1 is WSHSY, CDR2 SAAADI, per germline. CDR3 protein: CASSDRGVTDTQYF. The CDR3 DNA sequence: TGCGCCAGCAGTGACAGGGGGGTCACAGATACGCAGTATTTT.

This clonotype was observed at least ten times. The V and J genes are TRBV10-3 and TRBJ2-1, with D perhaps given as TRBD1 or TRBD2 (7 bases each). The V gene lost 7 bases and the J gene lost 10 bases, with 20 bases spanning the gap. Per germline, CDR1 ENHRY and CDR2 SYGVKD. This CDR3 comprises 14 residues. The DNA for the CDR3 is TGTGCCATCACGGGTCGGGGGGCGGGACAGGAGCAGTTCTTC. The encoded protein is CAITGRGAGQEQFF.

J is TRBJ2-7 and V is TRBV4-1; D is undetermined. Looked up from germline, CDR1 is MGHRA and CDR2 is YSYEKL. This CDR3 comprises 14 residues. The germline V and J ends were trimmed by 3 bases and 2 bases, with 11 bases remaining between them. The CDR3 is CASSQGSQTYEQYF. CDR3 nucleotides: TGCGCCAGCAGCCAGGGCAGTCAAACCTACGAGCAGTACTTC.

This clonotype was recorded a few times. The CDR3 coding sequence is TGTGCCAGCAGTTTTCGGGACGGCGCTAACTATGGCTACACCTTC. Translation: CASSFRDGANYGYTF. The chain employs TRBV27 and TRBJ1-2, with a tentative D call TRBD1 (5 bases). Germline V gene data show CDR1 as MNHEY and CDR2 as SMNVEV (reference sequence). V was pared by 3 bases and J by 0 bases, with 11 bases between. The CDR3 has 15 amino acids.

The chain couples TRBV20-1 to TRBJ2-3; D is possibly TRBD1 (5 bases). The CDR3 has 13 amino acids. Between the trimmed V and J ends, which lost 6 bases and 1 base, there was a span of 11 bases. Looked up from germline, CDR1 is DFQATT and CDR2 is SNEGSKA (reference sequence). The CDR3 DNA is TGCAGTGCGTACATGACAGGCACAGATACGCAGTATTTT. It translates to CSAYMTGTDTQYF.